The 12 T cell receptor beta chains below all came from one sample that was sequenced in a study of tumor-infiltrating lymphocytes in primary liver carcinoma. Co-extracted RNA and DNA came from roughly 20-30 mg of unsorted bulk tissue. Starting from 500 ng of total RNA, TCR beta cDNA was produced with a primer in the constant region. Three-round nested multiplex PCR performed with slightly modified ARM-PCR produced the TCR beta libraries. TRBV1-TRBV30 forward primers paired with a C-beta reverse primer drove the first two PCR rounds, about 10 cycles each. One entry per CDR3 protein, called by TCRdb with MiXCR from the multiplex PCR reads. The table includes 90,000 to 150,000 distinct CDR3 sequences, approximately 71% detected once. Sequencing used tumor-adjacent normal liver tissue. The receptors come from a woman aged 60 to 75 with primary liver carcinoma and hepatitis B virus infection.

This clonotype was counted ten times or more. This sequence joins TRBV6-1 and TRBJ1-5; tentative D call: TRBD1 (6 bases). CDR1 and CDR2 (germline): MNHNS, SASEGT. Trimming pared 4 bases from V and 4 bases from J, leaving 8 bases between. The CDR3 totals 13 residues. CDR3 sequence: CASSVGGNQPQHF. The CDR3 nucleotides read TGTGCCAGCAGTGTAGGGGGTAATCAGCCCCAGCATTTT.

The count of this clonotype is one. The rearrangement uses TRBV20-1 and TRBJ2-5; no clear D. The CDR3 sequence is 14 residues long. Germline CDR1 is DFQATT and CDR2 is SNEGSKA (reference sequence). V was pared by 3 bases and J by 6 bases, with 17 bases between. This chain's CDR3 is CSARGPKERQTQYF. CDR3 nucleotides: TGCAGTGCTAGGGGTCCTAAGGAGAGGCAGACCCAGTACTTC.

This chain joins TRBV29-1 and TRBJ1-2; TRBD1 matches at 8 bases. V lost 8 bases to trimming and J lost 8 bases; unmatched junction nucleotides: 7. The germline V gene encodes CDR1 SQVTM and CDR2 ANQGSEA. The CDR3 runs 11 residues. The CDR3 coding sequence is TGCAGCTCCATGACAGGGGTCGGCTACACCTTC. Amino acid sequence: CSSMTGVGYTF.

The table lists this clonotype with a few counts. A clone one base away is much larger, so this may be a read error. The chain combines TRBV28 with TRBJ2-6, with 7 bases aligning to TRBD1. CDR1 is MDHEN and CDR2 is SYDVKM in the germline V gene. This CDR3 is built from 15 residues. The CDR3 loop reads CVTMGQRSGANVLTF. For the CDR3, the DNA is TGTGTCACCATGGGACAGCGCTCTGGGGCCAACGTCCTGACTTTC.

Remarks on this clonotype: The junction differs from germline at one of its ends, possibly a read error. The chain joins TRBV12-3 or TRBV12-4 to TRBJ2-2, with D unresolved. This CDR3 contains 12 residues. CDR3 sequence (DNA): TGTGCCAGCAGCCGAAGCACCTGGGAGCTGTTTTTT. It is translated as CASSRSTWELFF.

This clonotype was detected only a few times. This sequence joins TRBV18 and TRBJ1-2, with a tentative D call TRBD1 (6 bases). Per the germline V gene, CDR1 is KGHSH and CDR2 is LQKENI. Trimming pared 6 bases from V and 5 bases from J, leaving 22 bases between. This CDR3 region has 16 residues. The CDR3 here is CASSTTGNPTTYGYTF. DNA of the CDR3: TGTGCCAGCTCTACCACAGGGAACCCAACAACTTATGGCTACACCTTC.

As regards this clonotype: The missing conserved phenylalanine or tryptophan at the end of this CDR3 makes a read error likely. No DNA is shown, since the ends of the CDR3 on it are uncertain; the CDR3 is the one TCRdb lists. V gene TRBV6-5 combines with J gene TRBJ1-1; the D segment call TRBD1 is taken from the table without a DNA check. The CDR3 has 14 residues if both end residues are counted. Germline loops: CDR1 MNHEY, CDR2 SVGAGI. The CDR3 here is CASSYSRGDTEVFY.

The chain couples TRBV7-9 to TRBJ2-3, with 10 bases lining up with TRBD2. The V and J ends lost 4 bases and 2 bases, in that order; junction bases with no gene match: 3. The CDR3 spans 15 residues. Per germline, CDR1 SEHNR and CDR2 FQNEAQ (reference sequence). CDR3 sequence (DNA): TGTGCCAGCAGCTATACTAGCGGGAACACAGATACGCAGTATTTT. This codes for CASSYTSGNTDTQYF.

In its sample, this clonotype was seen once. Since no conserved phenylalanine or tryptophan closes the CDR3, a read error is the likely cause. The chain links TRBV12-3 or TRBV12-4 to TRBJ2-1, with D hard to call. The CDR3 consists of 11 residues. The V and J ends lost 9 bases and 7 bases respectively, with 10 bases between them. The CDR3 here is CASSKVNEQFI. CDR3 bases: TGTGCCAGTTCGAAAGTTAATGAGCAGTTCATC.

CDR3 loop: CARSPHLWQDNEQFF. The CDR3 DNA follows: TGTGCCAGGAGCCCGCACCTATGGCAGGACAATGAGCAGTTCTTC. The J gene is TRBJ2-1, the V gene TRBV11-2, with unresolved D. Trimming left V 9 bases short and J 5 bases short, with 20 bases between. CDR1 and CDR2 from the germline V gene are SGHAT and FQNNGV. The CDR3 covers 15 residues.

The sample holds one count of this clonotype. The V and J genes are TRBV2 and TRBJ1-1, with 8 bases matching TRBD1. Per germline, CDR1 SNHLY and CDR2 FYNNEI. This CDR3 region has 15 residues. Unmatched junction bases numbered 7, after V lost 7 bases and J lost 0 bases. CDR3 sequence: CASTVETGVNTEAFF. CDR3 coding DNA: TGTGCCAGCACCGTAGAGACAGGGGTGAACACTGAAGCTTTCTTT.

About this clonotype: This may come from a read error, since a much larger clone is one base off. V is TRBV30 and J is TRBJ1-1; no firm D call. Germline CDR1 and CDR2: GTSNPN and SVGIG (reference sequence). V lost 0 bases, J lost 4 bases, and 12 bases lay in between. This CDR3 is 14 amino acids long. The CDR3 bases are TGTGCCTGGAGTGTAGTGGCCTCGAGCACTGAAGCTTTCTTT. Translated, it gives CAWSVVASSTEAFF. Drawing the rest from reference TRBV30 and TRBJ1-1, the complete variable domain is SQTIHQWPATLVQPVGSPLSLECTVEGTSNPNLYWYRQAAGRGLQLLFYSVGIGQISSEVPQNLSASRPQDRQFILSSKKLLLSDSGFYLCAWSVVASSTEAFFGQGTRLTVV.